Each of the 22 T cell receptor beta chains below was sequenced from the same sample in a study of OX40 agonist ivuxolimab in advanced cancers. Assay used: immunoSEQ multiplex PCR; TCRdb lists only in-frame clones, some missing. The data show 65,000 to 90,000 clones, around 90% seen once. The sequences come from CD4+ or CD8+ T cells sorted from blood, collected in a trial of the OX40 agonist ivuxolimab. These receptors were obtained from an adult with an advanced solid tumor such as melanoma, head and neck, liver or kidney cancer.

J is TRBJ2-2 and V is TRBV5-1, with TRBD2 identical over 10 bases. CDR1 and CDR2 from the germline V gene are SGHRS and YFSETQ. The CDR3 extends over 17 amino acids. V shed 1 base, J shed 7 bases, and the junction held 10 bases outside the gene matches. The CDR3 region has the DNA TGCGCCAGCAGCTTGCAACCTAGCGGGAGTGTAGGCGGGGAGCTGTTTTTT. Protein sequence: CASSLQPSGSVGGELFF.

The chain combines TRBV21-1 with TRBJ2-2; the table's D gene call, TRBD2, was not cross checked with the DNA. TRBV21-1 is a documented pseudogene. The length of the CDR3 is 14 residues. In nucleotides, the CDR3 is TGTGCCAGCAGCAAAGGGAGTTTTACCGGGGAGCTGTTTTTT. Amino acid sequence: CASSKGSFTGELFF.

The rearrangement links TRBV6-5 to TRBJ2-1, with D uncertain. The germline CDR1 and CDR2 sequences are MNHEY and SVGAGI. V was trimmed by 5 bases and J by 5 bases, leaving 7 bases between them. This CDR3 has 12 amino acids. For the CDR3, the DNA is TGTGCCAGCAGTAGACTGAACAATGAGCAGTTCTTC. This sequence encodes CASSRLNNEQFF.

This chain links TRBV11-3 with TRBJ2-3; 11 positions match TRBD2. Germline assignment: CDR1 SGHNT and CDR2 YENEEA. The CDR3 has 20 residues. Trimming took 5 bases from V and 4 from J; bases not matched to a gene: 20. The DNA of the CDR3 is TGTGCCAGCAGCCGTCGGGGGCGTGGGTTAGCGGGAGGGCCCGCAGATACGCAGTATTTT. Encoded protein: CASSRRGRGLAGGPADTQYF.

This clone was detected only once. The gene calls are TRBV5-5 and TRBJ2-7; the match to TRBD2 covers 8 bases. Germline lookup yields CDR1 SGHKS and CDR2 YYEKEE (reference sequence). The CDR3 covers 15 residues. The junction had 9 bases not matched to a gene; V was cut back by 4 bases and J by 3 bases. The CDR3 DNA follows: TGTGCCAGCAGCCCAATCCCGGGACTAGACTACGAGCAGTACTTC. This sequence encodes CASSPIPGLDYEQYF. The full variable domain, with the rest looked up from reference TRBV5-5 and TRBJ2-7, is DAGVTQSPTHLIKTRGQQVTLRCSPISGHKSVSWYQQVLGQGPQFIFQYYEKEERGRGNFPDRFSARQFPNYSSELNVNALLLGDSALYLCASSPIPGLDYEQYFGPGTRLTVT.

J is TRBJ2-2 and V is TRBV28; 11 bases are a match to TRBD1. Germline V gene sequence: CDR1 MDHEN, CDR2 SYDVKM. This CDR3 has 18 residues. V gave up 8 bases and J gave up 3 bases; unmatched junction bases: 14. The CDR3 DNA sequence: TGTGCCAGCGGGACACCGGGACAGGGGGTCGGGGACACCGGGGAGCTGTTTTTT. This codes for CASGTPGQGVGDTGELFF.

The chain combines TRBV6-5 with TRBJ2-3; no reliable D call. Germline V lookup: CDR1 MNHEY, CDR2 SVGAGI. The V end was cut by 5 bases, the J end by 1 base, with 10 bases between. The CDR3 is 14 amino acids. The CDR3 spells CASSVKEGTDTQYF. CDR3 DNA: TGTGCCAGCAGTGTGAAAGAGGGCACAGATACGCAGTATTTT.

V gene TRBV21-1 combines with J gene TRBJ2-1; the table's D call, TRBD1, has no DNA check behind it. TRBV21-1 is assigned pseudogene status. The CDR3 is 17 residues long. For the CDR3, the DNA is TGTGCCAGCAGCACCTCGAACAGGGGACTGTCCTACAATGAGCAGTTCTTC. Translating gives CASSTSNRGLSYNEQFF.

In this sample, this clone turned up a few times. Other DNA sequences in this sample translate to the same CDR3. This rearrangement joins TRBV13 to TRBJ2-1; 8 bases line up with TRBD2. Germline V CDR1 and CDR2: PRHDT, FYEKMQ (reference sequence). The V and J ends lost 6 bases and 3 bases, in that order; junction bases with no gene match: 16. The CDR3 is 18 residues long. The CDR3 DNA reads TGTGCCAGCAGTATTAACGTCCTTCCGGGACTAGTCTACAATGAGCAGTTCTTC. It yields the protein CASSINVLPGLVYNEQFF.

The J gene is TRBJ2-5, the V gene TRBV7-2; possibly TRBD2 for D (6 bases). Germline CDR1 is SGHTA and CDR2 is FQGNSA. V gave up 1 base and J gave up 4 bases, with 13 bases separating them. This CDR3 region has 15 residues. In nucleotides, the CDR3 is TGTGCCAGCAGCTTAGATGGCGGGATGGGAGAGACCCAGTACTTC. Translating it yields CASSLDGGMGETQYF.

The chain combines TRBV4-2 with TRBJ2-1, with 7 bases matching TRBD2. Germline V lookup: CDR1 LGHNA, CDR2 YNFKEQ. The CDR3 totals 14 residues. V dropped 3 bases and J dropped 10; count of bases not matched to a gene: 9. As DNA, the CDR3 is TGTGCCAGCAGCCAGAATAGCGGGTTTGAAGAGCAGTTCTTC. Amino acids: CASSQNSGFEEQFF.

V usage is TRBV2 and J usage is TRBJ1-5; D is unresolved. This CDR3 is built from 13 residues. Deletions cut 5 bases from V and 5 bases from J, with 10 bases between. CDR1 and CDR2 (germline): SNHLY, FYNNEI. CDR3 in amino acids: CASSPLYYQPQHF. The CDR3 DNA reads as TGTGCCAGCAGTCCCCTTTATTATCAGCCCCAGCATTTT.

The chain has TRBV27 and TRBJ2-5, with 9 bases identical to TRBD1. Looked up from germline, CDR1 is MNHEY and CDR2 is SMNVEV (reference sequence). V was pared by 5 bases and J by 2 bases, with 9 bases of the junction left unmatched. The CDR3 sequence is 16 residues long. CDR3 in amino acids: CASSATTGGKQETQYF. Here the CDR3 DNA reads TGTGCCAGCAGTGCCACGACAGGGGGGAAACAAGAGACCCAGTACTTC.

CDR3 in amino acids: CSAMGNYGYTF. The CDR3 DNA follows: TGCAGTGCTATGGGAAACTATGGCTACACCTTC. The J gene is TRBJ1-2, the V gene TRBV20-1; D is unresolved. Between the trimmed V and J ends, which lost 4 bases and 2 bases, there was a span of 5 bases. This CDR3 spans 11 amino acids. Germline V CDR1 and CDR2: DFQATT, SNEGSKA (reference sequence).

This chain joins TRBV15 and TRBJ1-4; D uncertain. Germline assignment: CDR1 LNHNV and CDR2 YYDKDF (reference sequence). V shed 8 bases and J shed 7 bases, with 14 bases lying between them. The CDR3 runs to 13 residues. The CDR3 protein is CATRRIDGEKLFF. CDR3 in DNA: TGTGCCACCCGGCGGATTGATGGTGAAAAACTGTTTTTT.

The chain carries TRBV5-1 and TRBJ1-2; 10 nucleotides align to TRBD1. The trim removed 4 bases at V and 2 bases at J, leaving 2 bases unmatched. The CDR3 has 14 residues. Germline CDR1 reads SGHRS; CDR2 reads YFSETQ. Here the CDR3 DNA reads TGCGCCAGCAGCGCGGACAGGGGGAACTATGGCTACACCTTC. It is translated as CASSADRGNYGYTF.

The chain employs TRBV4-1 and TRBJ2-3, with 8 bases aligning to TRBD1. The CDR3 is made up of 16 amino acids. CDR1 and CDR2 (germline): MGHRA, YSYEKL. V gave up 3 bases and J gave up 4 bases; unmatched junction bases: 9. CDR3 sequence: CASSQRQGNIPDTQYF. In DNA, the CDR3 is TGCGCCAGCAGCCAGCGACAGGGGAACATCCCAGATACGCAGTATTTT.

The J gene is TRBJ2-7, the V gene TRBV19, with 11 positions matching TRBD2. In germline, CDR1 is LNHDA, CDR2 SQIVND (reference sequence). The V segment lost 3 bases and the J segment 6 bases; nucleotides outside the gene matches: 4. The CDR3 runs to 14 residues. CDR3 loop: CASSISGLAGEQYF. The CDR3 nucleotides read TGTGCCAGTAGTATTTCAGGACTAGCGGGCGAGCAGTACTTC.

The rearrangement uses TRBV6-6 and TRBJ2-5; tentative D call: TRBD2 (6 bases). Germline CDR1 MNHNY, CDR2 SVGAGI (reference sequence). The ends were cut back, 6 bases at V and 9 bases at J, with 11 bases in the middle. This CDR3 comprises 11 residues. This CDR3 reads CASSSRESQYF. In DNA, the CDR3 is TGTGCCAGCAGCTCACGGGAGTCCCAGTACTTC.

This sequence joins TRBV7-9 and TRBJ1-2; a weak D match, TRBD1 (5 bases). Trimming took 4 bases from V and 8 from J, leaving 17 bases between them. Germline CDR1 is SEHNR and CDR2 is FQNEAQ (reference sequence). The CDR3 contains 14 residues. The CDR3 DNA reads as TGTGCCAGCAGCTCGTCCGGGACCCTGGGAGGCTACACCTTC. Protein sequence: CASSSSGTLGGYTF.

This chain connects TRBV7-9 to TRBJ2-7, with 7 bases matching TRBD1. The CDR3 spans 14 residues. Per germline, CDR1 SEHNR and CDR2 FQNEAQ (reference sequence). With 10 bases clipped from V and 2 bases from J, the junction kept 11 bases outside the gene matches. CDR3 protein: CATTKGDSTYEQYF. In nucleotides, the CDR3 is TGTGCCACCACCAAAGGGGACAGCACCTACGAGCAGTACTTC.

The chain employs TRBV11-3 and TRBJ2-3; 7 positions agree with TRBD2. The germline gives CDR1 SGHNT, CDR2 YENEEA. The CDR3 is 16 amino acids. V lost 1 base to trimming and J lost 0 bases; unmatched junction nucleotides: 4. Written as DNA, the CDR3 is TGTGCCAGCAGCTTAGGAGGTAGCGGGAGCACAGATACGCAGTATTTT. Translated, it gives CASSLGGSGSTDTQYF.